These 24 T cell receptor beta chains were all obtained from the same sample, sequenced in a study of early T cells in non-severe SARS-CoV-2 infection. TCRdb recomputed calls from the 5' RACE reads with MiXCR, one row per CDR3 protein. The data show about 81,000 distinct CDR3 sequences, around 5.6% seen once. Sequencing input: whole blood. These receptors were obtained from an adult who was a healthcare worker with PCR-confirmed SARS-CoV-2 infection or an uninfected control (not recorded which).

This clonotype was seen repeatedly, ten times or more. The DNA for the CDR3 is TGTGCCAGCAGCCCGGGTATCAGGGGGGCGAGGGGCACTGAAGCTTTCTTT. This sequence encodes CASSPGIRGARGTEAFF. The chain carries TRBV7-2 and TRBJ1-1; 7 bases agree with TRBD1. Germline V gene data show CDR1 as SGHTA and CDR2 as FQGNSA. The CDR3 spans 17 residues. J was trimmed by 4 bases and V by 5 bases; bases with no gene match: 16.

The sample holds many counts of this clonotype. The rearrangement joins TRBV27 to TRBJ2-3, with D possibly TRBD2 on 6 matching bases. The ends were cut back, 3 bases at V and 9 bases at J, with 7 bases in the middle. Looked up from germline, CDR1 is MNHEY and CDR2 is SMNVEV (reference sequence). This CDR3 region has 11 residues. In DNA form, the CDR3 reads TGTGCCAGCAGTTTGGGGGGAACGCAGTATTTT. Translating it yields CASSLGGTQYF.

The sample holds a few counts of this clonotype. The gene calls are TRBV20-1 and TRBJ2-7; either TRBD1 or TRBD2 may fit D (5 bases each). The CDR3 loop spans 13 amino acids. The ends were cut back, 3 bases at V and 6 bases at J, with 15 bases in the middle. The V gene's germline CDR1 is DFQATT and CDR2 SNEGSKA (reference sequence). CDR3 in DNA: TGCAGTGCTAGGAGGGACCTTGGTAGCGAGCAGTACTTC. Protein: CSARRDLGSEQYF.

This clonotype was counted at least ten times. V and J are TRBV11-1 and TRBJ2-7; D may match TRBD1 or TRBD2 (5 bases each). V was pared by 5 bases and J by 0 bases, with 14 bases between. Germline lookup yields CDR1 SGHAT and CDR2 FQDESV (reference sequence). This CDR3 is 15 amino acids long. The CDR3 DNA reads TGTGCCAGCAGCCCCCGGGACCGCAGCTCCTACGAGCAGTACTTC. It specifies CASSPRDRSSYEQYF.

This clonotype was recorded many times. CDR3 sequence (DNA): TGTGCCAGCAGCTTCATTAGTACACCCTACGAGCAGTACTTC. Residues: CASSFISTPYEQYF. This chain uses TRBV5-6 with TRBJ2-7; D not certain. The CDR3 contains 14 residues. Between the trimmed V and J ends, which lost 2 bases and 2 bases, there was a span of 11 bases. The germline V gene has CDR1 SGHDT and CDR2 YYEEEE.

This clonotype was seen more than once but under ten times. The gene calls are TRBV6-2 or TRBV6-3 and TRBJ2-6; D possibly corresponds to TRBD1 (5 bases). Germline V gene lookup returns CDR1 MNHEY and CDR2 SVGEGT. The length of the CDR3 is 15 residues. The ends were cut back, 6 bases at V and 1 base at J, with 10 bases in the middle. In nucleotides, the CDR3 is TGTGCCAGCAGCGAAGCAGGGTCTGGGGCCAACGTCCTGACTTTC. Translated, it gives CASSEAGSGANVLTF.

There are many counts of this clonotype. J is TRBJ1-1 and V is TRBV27; possible D gene TRBD1, 5 bases. V lost 6 bases, J lost 10 bases, and 12 bases lay in between. The length of the CDR3 is 11 residues. Germline CDR1 MNHEY, CDR2 SMNVEV (reference sequence). CDR3 loop: CASRNWGVAFF. The CDR3 coding sequence is TGTGCCAGCAGAAACTGGGGGGTAGCTTTCTTT.

The chain is built from TRBV5-5 and TRBJ1-4, with no clear D. Germline V gives CDR1 SGHKS, CDR2 YYEKEE (reference sequence). Deletions cut 1 base from V and 0 bases from J, with 10 bases between. The CDR3 extends over 16 amino acids. CDR3: CASSLRLAATNEKLFF. The CDR3, as DNA: TGTGCCAGCAGCTTGAGGTTGGCAGCAACTAATGAAAAACTGTTTTTT.

This clonotype appeared many times. The chain employs TRBV29-1 and TRBJ2-2; D call uncertain. The germline CDR1 and CDR2 sequences are SQVTM and ANQGSEA. The V and J ends lost 4 bases and 5 bases respectively, with 8 bases between them. CDR3 length equals 12 residues. CDR3 nucleotides: TGCAGCGTTGGACACGGAACCGGGGAGCTGTTTTTT. This translates into CSVGHGTGELFF.

This clonotype has ten or more counts. V is TRBV6-6 and J is TRBJ2-5; 9 bases fit TRBD1. The V gene end was trimmed by 6 bases and the J gene end by 3 bases; junction bases not matched to a gene: 2. CDR3 length equals 13 residues. CDR1 and CDR2 from the germline V gene are MNHNY and SVGAGI (reference sequence). CDR3 loop: CASRRQGEETQYF. Here the CDR3 DNA reads TGTGCCAGCAGAAGACAGGGGGAAGAGACCCAGTACTTC.

Many counts were recorded for this clonotype. V and J are TRBV27 and TRBJ2-3; no definite D call. In germline, CDR1 is MNHEY, CDR2 SMNVEV (reference sequence). The CDR3 contains 13 residues. V was trimmed by 5 bases and J by 6 bases, leaving 12 bases between them. The CDR3 loop is CASSPYAPDTQYF. Written as DNA, the CDR3 is TGTGCCAGCAGTCCATATGCTCCGGATACGCAGTATTTT.

In this sample, this clonotype turned up a few times. This sequence joins TRBV6-6 and TRBJ1-3; D is perhaps TRBD1 (5 bases). The CDR3 extends over 14 amino acids. Per germline, CDR1 MNHNY and CDR2 SVGAGI (reference sequence). V dropped 10 bases and J dropped 0 bases, with 13 bases sitting between them. The CDR3, as DNA: TGTGCCACCTCACTTCAGGGCTCTGGAAACACCATATATTTT. It yields the protein CATSLQGSGNTIYF.

This clonotype was recorded at least ten times. The chain uses TRBV7-8 and TRBJ2-6; the D gene could be TRBD1 or TRBD2 (5 bases each). The CDR3 has 15 residues. Between the trimmed V and J ends, which lost 0 bases and 4 bases, there was a span of 7 bases. CDR1 is SGHVS, CDR2 FQNEAQ, per germline. In DNA form, the CDR3 reads TGTGCCAGCAGCTTAGCAGGGACCGGGGCCAACGTCCTGACTTTC. This translates into CASSLAGTGANVLTF.

This clonotype was detected ten times or more. The V call is TRBV6-5, the J call TRBJ2-7, with D perhaps TRBD1 (6 bases). The ends were cut back, 5 bases at V and 6 bases at J, with 8 bases in the middle. The CDR3 sequence is 11 residues long. The germline CDR1 and CDR2 sequences are MNHEY and SVGAGI. The CDR3 reads CASSEGVEQYF. Here the CDR3 DNA reads TGTGCCAGCAGTGAGGGGGTCGAGCAGTACTTC.

This clonotype turned up a few times. The chain joins TRBV29-1 to TRBJ2-3; 12 positions match TRBD2. Germline V CDR1 and CDR2: SQVTM, ANQGSEA. The CDR3 consists of 17 residues. V lost 1 base and J lost 5; bases outside the gene matches: 10. The CDR3 is CSVEAPLTSGSVDTQYF. The CDR3 DNA is TGCAGCGTTGAAGCACCCTTGACTAGCGGGAGCGTAGATACGCAGTATTTT.

This clonotype occurred a few times. The J gene is TRBJ2-2, the V gene TRBV7-2, with D possibly TRBD2 on 5 matching bases. Trimming cost V 2 bases and J 6 bases, with 13 bases left between them. The CDR3 extends over 15 amino acids. CDR1 SGHTA and CDR2 FQGNSA come from the germline V gene. The CDR3 here is CASSLNVGAAGELFF. DNA of the CDR3: TGTGCCAGCAGCTTAAATGTGGGAGCGGCCGGGGAGCTGTTTTTT.

The chain uses TRBV7-7 and TRBJ1-5; no clear D gene. The CDR3 is made up of 13 amino acids. The V and J ends lost 3 bases and 7 bases respectively, with 10 bases between them. Germline CDR1 is SSHAT and CDR2 is FNYEAQ (reference sequence). Here the CDR3 reads CASSLELGQPQHF. CDR3 nucleotide sequence: TGTGCCAGCAGCTTGGAGTTAGGGCAGCCCCAGCATTTT.

At least ten counts were recorded for this clonotype. This sequence joins TRBV7-8 and TRBJ2-1, with 13 nucleotides matching TRBD2. CDR1 is SGHVS, CDR2 FQNEAQ, per germline. The length of the CDR3 is 16 residues. Losses at the gene ends were 5 bases for V and 5 bases for J; bases not matched to a gene: 6. This CDR3 reads CASSPTSGRAHNEQFF. DNA for the CDR3: TGTGCCAGCAGCCCCACTAGCGGGAGGGCCCACAATGAGCAGTTCTTC.

The sample holds a few counts of this clonotype. The rearrangement uses TRBV5-1 and TRBJ1-1; TRBD1 aligns across 8 bases. The length of the CDR3 is 13 residues. Germline V gene data show CDR1 as SGHRS and CDR2 as YFSETQ. The trim removed 7 bases at V and 6 bases at J, leaving 8 bases unmatched. The CDR3 protein is CASRMDRDAEAFF. The CDR3, as DNA: TGCGCCAGCCGAATGGACAGGGACGCTGAAGCTTTCTTT.

This clonotype was counted at least ten times. This chain uses TRBV6-2 or TRBV6-3 with TRBJ2-1, with TRBD2 matching 7 bases. The V gene end was trimmed by 2 bases and the J gene end by 7 bases; junction bases not matched to a gene: 5. CDR3 size: 14 residues. Germline assignment: CDR1 MNHEY and CDR2 SVGEGT. Here the CDR3 reads CASSYGGRVNEQFF. CDR3 bases: TGTGCCAGCAGTTACGGTGGGAGGGTGAATGAGCAGTTCTTC.

This clonotype came up a few times. The V gene is TRBV3-1, the J gene TRBJ1-1; the D is unclear. The CDR3 has 13 amino acids. CDR1 LGHDT and CDR2 YNNKEL come from the germline V gene (reference sequence). With 1 base removed from V and 0 bases from J, the gap between germline ends came to 3 bases. The CDR3 region is CASSQGLNTEAFF. In DNA, the CDR3 is TGTGCCAGCAGCCAAGGATTGAACACTGAAGCTTTCTTT.

The rearrangement joins TRBV6-1 to TRBJ1-6; D is ambiguous. This CDR3 is 16 amino acids long. Germline V gives CDR1 MNHNS, CDR2 SASEGT. V was pared by 8 bases and J by 4 bases, with 18 bases between. The CDR3 protein is CASARGQSGYNSPLHF. As DNA, the CDR3 is TGTGCCAGCGCCCGTGGGCAGAGCGGATATAATTCACCCCTCCACTTT.

The V and J genes are TRBV11-2 and TRBJ2-2, with 7 bases lining up with TRBD2. Germline loops: CDR1 SGHAT, CDR2 FQNNGV. The CDR3 is 15 residues long. Trimming cost V 5 bases and J 6 bases; bases outside gene matches: 9. The CDR3: CASSPSGTFAGELFF. The CDR3, as DNA: TGTGCCAGCAGCCCCAGCGGGACCTTTGCCGGGGAGCTGTTTTTT.

This clonotype has only a few counts. V gene TRBV5-5 combines with J gene TRBJ1-5; D is uncertain. This CDR3 is 13 amino acids long. Germline CDR1 is SGHKS and CDR2 is YYEKEE (reference sequence). V was clipped by 4 bases and J by 1 base, with 6 bases between them. Here the CDR3 DNA reads TGTGCCAGCAGCGTGAGGAGCAATCAGCCCCAGCATTTT. Its translation: CASSVRSNQPQHF.